Listed here are 9 T cell receptor beta chains from one sample, sequenced in a study of blood T cells in healthy people across ages (dated by TCRdb to the mid-2010s). The library came from 5' RACE. A second about 7 to 11 cycle PCR used a sample-barcoded 5' primer and a J-beta primer mix. The public reads were quality trimmed at Q25 with fastp and then assembled into clones with MiXCR by TCRdb, keeping productive beta chains. Identical CDR3 proteins give one entry, which carries the most common genes and DNA. Within this sample are 1.8 million or so distinct CDR3 sequences, with around 40% of them counted one time only. Together, the top ten hold about 23% of the sample. Sequenced material: blood. The receptors were sampled from a human donor in good health.

This sequence joins TRBV7-2 and TRBJ1-2; tentatively, D is TRBD1 (5 bases). With 4 bases removed from V and 13 bases from J, the gap between germline ends came to 16 bases. This CDR3 comprises 12 residues. Germline values: CDR1 SGHTA, CDR2 FQGNSA. The CDR3 is CASSYPPGPSTF. Written as DNA, the CDR3 is TGTGCCAGCAGCTACCCGCCGGGACCGTCCACCTTC.

The CDR3, as DNA: TGTGCCAGCATGCAGGGTGGGAACACTGAAGCTTTCTTT. It specifies CASMQGGNTEAFF. J is TRBJ1-1 and V is TRBV28, with D tentatively TRBD1 (5 bases). The germline V gene encodes CDR1 MDHEN and CDR2 SYDVKM. V was shortened by 7 bases and J by 1 base, with 10 bases between the two germline ends. This CDR3 spans 13 amino acids.

On this clonotype itself: Germline is not matched at one junction end, which may reflect a read error. This chain links TRBV7-2 with TRBJ1-2; no firm D call. This CDR3 spans 16 amino acids. The V gene's germline CDR1 is SGHTA and CDR2 FQGNSA. CDR3 loop: CANSLGEEAPDYGYTF. The CDR3 DNA reads as TGTGCCAACAGCTTAGGAGAGGAGGCACCTGACTATGGCTACACCTTC.

CDR3 loop: CSAGRRQGGFDEQFF. The CDR3 DNA reads TGCAGTGCTGGTAGACGGCAGGGAGGGTTCGATGAGCAGTTCTTC. This rearrangement joins TRBV20-1 to TRBJ2-1, with 7 bases fitting TRBD2. Germline V gene sequence: CDR1 DFQATT, CDR2 SNEGSKA (reference sequence). The ends lost 5 bases at V and 8 bases at J; junction bases unmatched: 15. The length of the CDR3 is 15 residues.

This clonotype was detected a few times. The V and J genes are TRBV27 and TRBJ2-4, with TRBD1 as a possible D gene (5 bases). The length of the CDR3 is 14 residues. Germline CDR1 MNHEY, CDR2 SMNVEV (reference sequence). Trimming shortened V by 3 bases and J by 13 bases, and 19 bases separated the two germline ends. CDR3 sequence: CASSLSWPGLGQYF. CDR3 DNA sequence: TGTGCCAGCAGTTTGAGCTGGCCAGGGCTAGGGCAGTACTTC.

This clonotype was seen many times. The chain uses TRBV12-3 or TRBV12-4 and TRBJ1-6; maybe TRBD1 (5 bases). V was cut by 6 bases and J by 6 bases, with 12 bases left in between. The CDR3 covers 14 residues. CDR3 loop: CASRPGSPNSPLHF. The CDR3 region has the DNA TGTGCCAGCAGACCAGGGTCTCCTAATTCACCCCTCCACTTT.

The chain is built from TRBV6-2 or TRBV6-3 and TRBJ2-7, with TRBD1 matching over 7 bases. J gave up 6 bases and V 6 bases, and 5 bases lay outside the gene matches. Germline CDR1 reads MNHEY; CDR2 reads SVGEGT. CDR3 size: 12 residues. The CDR3 sequence: CASRDRMVEQYF. The CDR3 DNA is TGTGCCAGCAGGGACAGGATGGTCGAGCAGTACTTC.

The chain recombines TRBV20-1 with TRBJ1-1; D ambiguous. Germline CDR1 DFQATT, CDR2 SNEGSKA (reference sequence). Trimming took off 0 bases at V and 0 bases at J, with 8 bases between the two ends. The length of the CDR3 is 14 residues. CDR3 in amino acids: CSARDYPVNTEAFF. The CDR3 DNA follows: TGCAGTGCTAGAGATTACCCTGTGAACACTGAAGCTTTCTTT.

The chain carries TRBV27 and TRBJ2-1; no reliable D call. Trimming removed 0 bases from V and 1 base from J, with 25 bases in between. Germline V gene data show CDR1 as MNHEY and CDR2 as SMNVEV (reference sequence). This CDR3 has 21 residues. CDR3 protein: CASSLSGRTEIRTESYNEQFF. Written as DNA, the CDR3 is TGTGCCAGCAGTTTATCGGGCAGGACCGAGATTAGGACGGAGTCCTACAATGAGCAGTTCTTC.